Presented here are 20 T cell receptor beta chains from one specimen sequenced in a study of identical twins. TCRdb passed the 5' RACE reads through MiXCR, listing each CDR3 protein once. The sample carries more than 400,000 distinct CDR3 sequences, 12% to 15% recorded once. Separately, the same data were catalogued under a study of yellow fever vaccine responses in identical twins.

Specimen: CD4+ T cells sorted from blood. The receptors here all came from a woman in her late teens or twenties in good health.

This clonotype was observed at least ten times. The chain combines TRBV16 with TRBJ2-5, with D possibly TRBD1 on 5 matching bases. The germline V gene has CDR1 KGHSY and CDR2 FQNENV. V gave up 3 bases and J gave up 5 bases, with 10 bases separating them. This CDR3 comprises 13 residues. The chain's CDR3 is CASSQGLLETQYF. The CDR3 DNA sequence: TGTGCCAGCAGCCAGGGGCTTTTGGAGACCCAGTACTTC.

The chain is built from TRBV20-1 and TRBJ2-1; no clear D. Trimming left V 4 bases short and J 7 bases short, with 11 bases between. This CDR3 contains 12 residues. CDR1 is DFQATT and CDR2 is SNEGSKA in the germline V gene (reference sequence). The CDR3 spells CSATPLGNEQFF. CDR3 in DNA: TGCAGTGCTACCCCCCTAGGGAATGAGCAGTTCTTC.

This clonotype has only a few counts. This sequence joins TRBV9 and TRBJ2-1; tentatively, D is TRBD1 (5 bases). The CDR3 consists of 16 residues. Germline CDR1 reads SGDLS; CDR2 reads YYNGEE. The ends were cut back, 1 base at V and 0 bases at J, with 11 bases in the middle. The CDR3 DNA reads TGTGCCAGCAGCGTATCGCCAGGGCCCTCCTACAATGAGCAGTTCTTC. It encodes CASSVSPGPSYNEQFF.

This clonotype was found a few times. This chain uses TRBV5-6 with TRBJ2-2; the match to TRBD2 covers 8 bases. The germline V gene encodes CDR1 SGHDT and CDR2 YYEEEE. The CDR3 runs 17 residues. The V segment lost 4 bases and the J segment 7 bases; nucleotides outside the gene matches: 15. The CDR3 region is CASSPRLSGGNGGELFF. As DNA, the CDR3 is TGTGCCAGCAGCCCGCGACTCAGCGGGGGCAATGGCGGGGAGCTGTTTTTT.

The chain is built from TRBV29-1 and TRBJ2-3; TRBD2 matches 8 bases. The CDR3 runs 15 residues. V lost 1 base to trimming and J lost 2 bases; unmatched junction nucleotides: 5. Germline CDR1 is SQVTM and CDR2 is ANQGSEA. CDR3 in amino acids: CSVEVTSGPTDTQYF. The CDR3 DNA is TGCAGCGTTGAAGTTACTAGCGGCCCCACAGATACGCAGTATTTT.

The J gene is TRBJ2-7, the V gene TRBV5-6; the D is unclear. V gave up 7 bases and J gave up 0 bases, with 17 bases separating them. Germline V gene data show CDR1 as SGHDT and CDR2 as YYEEEE. This CDR3 region has 15 residues. CDR3 sequence reads: CASLGPELSSYEQYF. Written as DNA, the CDR3 is TGTGCCAGCTTAGGACCAGAGCTAAGCTCCTACGAGCAGTACTTC.

This chain joins TRBV2 and TRBJ1-5; TRBD1 matches at 12 bases. Per germline, CDR1 SNHLY and CDR2 FYNNEI. This CDR3 has 17 amino acids. Trimming cost V 6 bases and J 0 bases; bases outside gene matches: 6. CDR3 in amino acids: CASRGTGGTYSNQPQHF. The CDR3 DNA is TGTGCCAGCAGAGGGACAGGGGGCACTTATAGCAATCAGCCCCAGCATTTT.

V usage is TRBV12-3 or TRBV12-4 and J usage is TRBJ2-7; 10 positions match TRBD2. The J segment lost 2 bases and the V segment lost 0 bases, leaving 4 bases of the junction unmatched. The CDR3 consists of 16 residues. CDR3 bases: TGTGCCAGCAGTTTAGCCCTAGCGGGAGTCGCCTACGAGCAGTACTTC. Amino acids: CASSLALAGVAYEQYF.

The J gene is TRBJ2-7, the V gene TRBV10-3; D gene ambiguous. The CDR3 spans 12 residues. Trimming shortened V by 4 bases and J by 3 bases, and 7 bases separated the two germline ends. CDR1 is ENHRY, CDR2 SYGVKD, per germline. The CDR3 reads CAISGPGYEQYV. The CDR3 region has the DNA TGTGCCATCAGTGGCCCGGGCTACGAGCAGTACGTC.

This clonotype was observed once. V gene TRBV20-1 combines with J gene TRBJ1-5; D call uncertain. The CDR3 sequence is 13 residues long. CDR1 is DFQATT, CDR2 SNEGSKA, per germline (reference sequence). V lost 5 bases, J lost 0 bases, and 8 bases lay in between. CDR3 in amino acids: CSAGIGSNQPQHF. CDR3 DNA: TGCAGTGCTGGGATCGGTAGCAATCAGCCCCAGCATTTT.

The chain has TRBV5-1 and TRBJ2-7; 11 bases fit TRBD1. The germline V gene encodes CDR1 SGHRS and CDR2 YFSETQ. The CDR3 runs to 15 residues. The V gene end was trimmed by 4 bases and the J gene end by 4 bases; junction bases not matched to a gene: 7. CDR3 loop: CASSPWTGGGYEQYF. The CDR3 DNA is TGCGCCAGCAGCCCTTGGACAGGGGGCGGGTACGAGCAGTACTTC.

The table lists this clonotype with a few counts. This sequence joins TRBV5-1 and TRBJ2-2, with 8 bases lining up with TRBD2. The V gene end was trimmed by 6 bases and the J gene end by 4 bases; junction bases not matched to a gene: 11. Germline lookup yields CDR1 SGHRS and CDR2 YFSETQ. The CDR3 consists of 16 residues. The chain's CDR3 is CASTLRTGGSTGELFF. CDR3 DNA sequence: TGCGCCAGCACCCTTCGGACGGGAGGGAGCACCGGGGAGCTGTTTTTT.

This clonotype was seen a handful of times. This chain uses TRBV4-1 with TRBJ1-5; tentatively, D is TRBD1 (6 bases). V was shortened by 4 bases and J by 4 bases, with 17 bases between the two germline ends. CDR3 length: 16 residues. Looked up from germline, CDR1 is MGHRA and CDR2 is YSYEKL. The CDR3 DNA follows: TGCGCCAGCAGCCGATCTGGCCAGGGGCCTAATCAGCCCCAGCATTTT. Its protein is CASSRSGQGPNQPQHF.

This clonotype was recorded at least ten times. This chain connects TRBV20-1 to TRBJ2-5; D is ambiguous. Looked up from germline, CDR1 is DFQATT and CDR2 is SNEGSKA (reference sequence). Trimming left V 0 bases short and J 5 bases short, with 13 bases between. The CDR3 length is 14 residues. The CDR3 is CSAREGGVQETQYF. The DNA of the CDR3 is TGCAGTGCTAGAGAAGGCGGAGTTCAGGAGACCCAGTACTTC.

V and J are TRBV28 and TRBJ2-1; unclear D gene. The germline V gene has CDR1 MDHEN and CDR2 SYDVKM. V shed 3 bases and J shed 8 bases, with 17 bases lying between them. The CDR3 consists of 15 residues. CDR3 bases: TGTGCCAGCAGTTTTGTGTCTAAACGTACAGATGAGCAGTTCTTC. Encoded protein: CASSFVSKRTDEQFF.

The genes are TRBV20-1 and TRBJ2-3, with D hard to call. V lost 3 bases and J lost 6, with 7 bases in between. CDR3 size: 11 residues. Germline V CDR1 and CDR2: DFQATT, SNEGSKA (reference sequence). The CDR3 sequence is CSASHRDTQYF. The DNA of the CDR3 is TGCAGTGCTAGCCATCGGGATACGCAGTATTTT.

This clonotype appeared many times. The V gene is TRBV5-1, the J gene TRBJ2-1; perhaps D is TRBD1 or TRBD2 (5 bases each). V was shortened by 0 bases and J by 9 bases, with 10 bases between the two germline ends. Germline V gene data show CDR1 as SGHRS and CDR2 as YFSETQ. The CDR3 is made up of 13 amino acids. CDR3 loop: CASSLAGASEQFF. Written as DNA, the CDR3 is TGCGCCAGCAGCTTGGCCGGGGCAAGTGAGCAGTTCTTC.

This clonotype has a handful of counts. The chain recombines TRBV12-3 or TRBV12-4 with TRBJ2-2; tentatively, D is TRBD1 (6 bases). The CDR3 has 14 amino acids. Trimming left V 3 bases short and J 4 bases short, with 9 bases between. CDR3 amino acids: CASSFTGITGELFF. Here the CDR3 DNA reads TGTGCCAGCAGTTTTACAGGGATCACCGGGGAGCTGTTTTTT.

The genes are TRBV5-6 and TRBJ2-5; TRBD1 matches 9 bases. After removal of 3 bases from V and 2 bases from J, the junction contained 5 bases not matched to a gene. This CDR3 spans 15 amino acids. CDR1 and CDR2 (germline): SGHDT, YYEEEE. CDR3 DNA sequence: TGTGCCAGCAGCTGGGGCGGGACAGGGCAAGAGACCCAGTACTTC. Amino acids: CASSWGGTGQETQYF.

This clonotype was seen a few times. The rearrangement links TRBV29-1 to TRBJ2-7; 10 bases align to TRBD2. Germline values: CDR1 SQVTM, CDR2 ANQGSEA. This CDR3 region has 13 residues. Trimming removed 6 bases from V and 7 bases from J; junction bases left unmatched: 9. CDR3 nucleotide sequence: TGCAGCGTCGCTCTAGCGGGAGTCAGTGAGCAGTACTTC. Encoded protein: CSVALAGVSEQYF.